Described below is a single TCR beta chain sequence and its context. These data belong to a study of CD8+ T cells in alopecia areata. Looked up from germline, CDR1 is SGHVS and CDR2 is FQNEAQ. The CDR3 is made up of 15 amino acids. Trimming took off 5 bases at V and 1 base at J, with 12 bases between the two ends. Isolated RNA was reverse transcribed into cDNA used as the sequencing template. Method: immunoSEQ multiplex PCR; TCRdb's copy keeps in-frame clones and lacks some. The table includes 13,000 to 15,000 clones, 55% to 70% detected once. Specimens obtained from alopecia areata patients comprised lesional scalp punch biopsies and peripheral blood.

The J gene is TRBJ1-3, the V gene TRBV7-8; D unclear. This sequence originates from a human donor with alopecia areata. Sequenced here: skin, sampled at week 0. The CDR3 nucleotides read TGTGCCAGCAGCCCCACGGTGGGATCTGGAAACACCATATATTTT. Protein product: CASSPTVGSGNTIYF. The entire variable domain, with the rest obtained from reference TRBV7-8 and TRBJ1-3, is as follows: GAGVSQSPRYKVAKRGQDVALRCDPISGHVSLFWYQQALGQGPEFLTYFQNEAQLDKSGLPSDRFFAERPEGSVSTLKIQRTQQEDSAVYLCASSPTVGSGNTIYFGEGSWLTVV.